This entry is about one T cell receptor (beta chain). The sample holds a few counts of this clonotype. Its antigen remains undetermined. No base-level quality is on record; no much larger clone is a single base apart. The sample originates from a study of blood T cells in healthy people across ages (dated by TCRdb to 2014 to 2015). About the investigation overall: In model experiments, roughly one uniquely barcoded TCR beta cDNA molecule per two T cells was captured by template switching. To track age-related changes in TCR beta repertoire diversity, the study relied on deep sequencing normalized with unique cDNA molecular identifiers. The donors were divided into four age groups: young (average roughly 17 years), middle-aged (about 39), aged (approximately 62) and long-lived (around 80). To avoid experimental bias, donors of different ages were randomly spread across the sequencing lanes. Two additional independent replicas of 1 million unique cDNA reads from the same blood draw were analyzed for two donors (one aged 18 to 29 and one aged 80 or older). The study at large found these results: The CMV infection status of donors was not known, potentially confounding age-related changes in expanded clonotypes. Observed TCR beta diversity per million T cells fell roughly linearly with age, and a significant reduction was already apparent by age around 36. Estimates of total diversity based on one million sequenced T cells were considered lower bounds and underestimates. Observed TCR beta diversity correlated strongly with the percentage of naive T cells measured by flow cytometry. The long-lived group showed more naive CD4+ T cells, fewer expanded clones and increased TCR diversity than the aged group, suggesting age selection. Bulk unsorted PBMC profiling prevented conclusive comparison of naive and antigen-experienced compartments.

Relative to germline, V is 9 bases shorter and J is 7 bases shorter, with 12 bases between their ends. Including cysteine and phenylalanine, the CDR3 has 12 amino acids. Only the CDR3 portion is preserved as DNA: 36 bases, with reading frame beginning at the first base. CDR1 and CDR2 are drawn from the germline V gene: SGHDN, FVKESK. The library was obtained by 5' RACE. The run used an Illumina HiSeq 2500. A second PCR of about 6 to 12 cycles was performed with a sample-barcoded 5' primer and a J-beta primer mix. A template-switch 5' adaptor carrying 12 random nucleotides introduced a unique molecular identifier onto each TCR beta cDNA molecule. At least 3 million CDR3-containing paired-end reads were obtained from each sample. All of the RNA was converted into first-strand cDNA using the Mint cDNA synthesis kit, with a TRBC-specific oligonucleotide serving as the primer. Following uracil-DNA glycosylase treatment, a first 18-cycle PCR with universal primers M1SS and BC2_uni_R was performed on all cDNA. Processing in the source paper ran as follows. For normalization, 1 million high-quality reads were randomly selected from each sample, with every read carrying a distinct molecular identifier. Instead of being binned into consensus sequences, reads with shared molecular identifiers were discarded. MiTCR, run with a Q25 quality threshold and the strictest error-elimination algorithm, handled CDR3 identification, clonotype clustering and error correction. A nonparametric unseen species model using Euler transformation provided a lower-bound estimate of total TCR beta diversity. TCRdb cleaned the public reads at Q25 with fastp, built clones with MiXCR and kept in-frame beta chains. A single entry per CDR3 protein holds the most common genes and DNA from its merged rows. TCRdb's processing, not the authors', yielded these V and J calls. The sample table shows 580,000 or so distinct CDR3 sequences, and around half are seen once. The ten top clones hold 20% to 25% of the sample.

The donors were 40 or so Caucasian individuals from Russia, aged roughly 6 to 90 years, who were systemically healthy. Approximately 9.7 milliliters of peripheral blood were drawn from each donor into EDTA-treated Vacutainer tubes. Ficoll-Paque density-gradient centrifugation was used to isolate PBMCs, with at least 7 million obtained per sample. Trizol reagent was used to extract total RNA from PBMCs, with at least 5.5 micrograms per sample. The percentages of naive CD45RAhigh/CD27high T cells were determined by flow cytometry on a PBMC aliquot from every donor. What was sequenced was blood. The TCR comes from an elderly man in good health. The rearranged segments are TRBV14 and TRBJ2-2; the D gene is not confidently resolved. The CDR3 protein: CARPLVNGELFF. The sequenced DNA is TGTGCCAGGCCCCTAGTGAACGGGGAGCTGTTTTTT.